This T cell receptor (beta chain) was profiled in a study of cytomegalovirus exposure and HLA in healthy donors. Study-wide points: Earlier analysis found most TCR beta V segments productive about 87% or about 30% of the time. Versus the approximately 700-donor mean, an Asian-associated ancestry cluster reportedly showed fewer N-insertions in a later analysis. Some V segments (TRBV6-2 and TRBV6-3 among them) were excluded as indistinguishable.

With 60 Vbeta and 13 Jbeta primers, the PCR was carried out. Here immunoSEQ multiplex PCR was the method, and the copy in TCRdb shows in-frame clones only, minus some. The table has 150,000 or so clones, about 82% seen once. Germline V CDR1 and CDR2: SEHNR, FQNEAQ (reference sequence). CDR3 length: 14 amino acids. Comment on this clone: Its antigen is still unknown. The germline gene is not matched at one end of the junction; a read error may be the cause.

Material: PBMCs. The TCR sequence derives from a woman aged 45-59 years in good health and CMV-seropositive. The chain uses TRBV7-9 and TRBJ1-5, with D perhaps matching TRBD1 (5 bases). This CDR3 reads CSSSFQQGRQPQHF. For the CDR3, the DNA is TGTTCCAGCAGCTTCCAGCAGGGTAGGCAGCCCCAGCATTTT.